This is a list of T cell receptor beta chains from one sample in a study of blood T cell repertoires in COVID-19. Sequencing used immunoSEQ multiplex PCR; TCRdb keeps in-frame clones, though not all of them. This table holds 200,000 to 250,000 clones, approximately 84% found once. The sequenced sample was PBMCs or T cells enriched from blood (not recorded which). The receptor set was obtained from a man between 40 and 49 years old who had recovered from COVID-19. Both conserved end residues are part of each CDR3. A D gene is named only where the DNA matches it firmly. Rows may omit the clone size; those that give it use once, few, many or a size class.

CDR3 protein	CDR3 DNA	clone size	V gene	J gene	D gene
CASSQEGQFSPLHF	TGTGCCAGCAGCCAAGAAGGACAGTTCTCACCCCTCCACTTT	-	TRBV3-1/TRBV3-2	TRBJ1-6	-
CASSVRGGELFF	TGTGCCAGTAGCGTGAGGGGGGGGGAGCTGTTTTTT	-	TRBV19	TRBJ2-2	-
CASSLVGRVQGNTIYF	TGTGCCAGCAGCTTAGTGGGTCGTGTACAGGGGAACACCATATATTTT	-	TRBV7-2	TRBJ1-3	TRBD1
CASSSGQMNTEAFF	TGTGCCAGCAGCTCGGGACAGATGAACACTGAAGCTTTCTTT	-	TRBV7-3	TRBJ1-1	TRBD1
CAIGNVRTGTYGYTF	TGTGCCATCGGGAACGTCCGGACAGGCACTTATGGCTACACCTTC	-	TRBV10-3	TRBJ1-2	TRBD1
CASRSPNQGALSGNTIYF	TGTGCCAGCAGATCCCCCAACCAGGGGGCCCTCTCTGGAAACACCATATATTTT	-	TRBV6-4	TRBJ1-3	TRBD1
CASSWGTGGPDTQYF	TGTGCCAGCAGTTGGGGGACAGGGGGCCCAGATACGCAGTATTTT	-	TRBV28	TRBJ2-3	TRBD1
CAPKTGSVSSGNTIYF	TGTGCCCCTAAAACGGGGTCCGTCAGCTCTGGAAACACCATATATTTT	-	TRBV19	TRBJ1-3	-
CASREGTSTDTQYF	TGCGCCAGCAGGGAGGGTACTAGCACAGATACGCAGTATTTT	-	TRBV5-1	TRBJ2-3	-
CASSLGGRPSYNEQFF	TGTGCCAGCAGTTTAGGTGGGAGGCCCTCCTACAATGAGCAGTTCTTC	-	TRBV27	TRBJ2-1	-
CASSFGRENYGYTF	TGTGCCAGCAGCTTCGGCAGGGAAAACTATGGCTACACCTTC	-	TRBV5-4	TRBJ1-2	-
CASSPRGTFYNEQFF	TGTGCCAGCAGTCCGCGCGGGACTTTCTACAATGAGCAGTTCTTC	-	TRBV28	TRBJ2-1	-
CASSESGTRTGGELFF	TGTGCCAGTAGTGAATCCGGGACTCGGACGGGCGGGGAGCTGTTTTTT	-	TRBV19	TRBJ2-2	-
CASSFTGGWRGTGELFF	TGTGCCAGCAGTTTTACGGGGGGGTGGCGAGGAACCGGGGAGCTGTTTTTT	-	TRBV28	TRBJ2-2	TRBD2
CASSFLGGRNEQYF	TGTGCCAGCAGTTTCCTGGGGGGGAGGAACGAGCAGTACTTC	-	TRBV7-9	TRBJ2-7	TRBD2
CASSADRGGETQYF	TGCGCCAGCAGCGCAGACAGGGGAGGAGAGACCCAGTACTTC	-	TRBV5-1	TRBJ2-5	TRBD1
CASTGGEANYGYTF	TGTGCCAGCACGGGAGGGGAAGCTAACTATGGCTACACCTTC	once	TRBV7-8	TRBJ1-2	-
CASSQNRDTIYF	TGTGCCAGCAGCCAAAACAGGGACACCATATATTTT	once	TRBV3-1/TRBV3-2	TRBJ1-3	-
CASEREGVSQPQHF	TGTGCCAGTGAACGGGAGGGGGTCAGCCAGCCCCAGCATTTT	few	TRBV19	TRBJ1-5	-
CASSLDSGSDQPQHF	TGCGCCAGCAGCTTAGATTCAGGGTCCGATCAGCCCCAGCATTTT	-	TRBV5-1	TRBJ1-5	-